A single sample is the source of the 15 T cell receptor beta chains below, sequenced in a study of T cells expressing NK-cell markers. After re-calling the 5' RACE reads, TCRdb lists one entry per CDR3 protein, DNA absent. The ten most abundant clones cover 4% to 4.5% of a sample with hundreds of thousands of distinct CDR3 sequences. The sequenced material came from blood T cells: a sorted CD56 or NKG2C T cell subset, CD4+ or CD8+ T cells, or bulk PBMC T cells (not recorded which). These receptors originate from a woman aged 18 to 75 in good health.

The chain couples TRBV20-1 to TRBJ2-3. The CDR3 consists of 11 residues. Looked up from germline, CDR1 is DFQATT and CDR2 is SNEGSKA (reference sequence). CDR3 in amino acids: CSARFTDTQYF.

This sequence joins TRBV12-3 or TRBV12-4 and TRBJ1-1; the D gene TCRdb calls, TRBD1, cannot be checked with no DNA. The CDR3 has 14 residues. This CDR3 is CASIDVRGLTEAFF.

The chain carries TRBV7-6 and TRBJ1-2; TCRdb gives TRBD1 as the D gene, but with no DNA this cannot be confirmed. The length of the CDR3 is 13 residues. Germline CDR1 and CDR2: SGHVS and FNYEAQ. The CDR3 spells CASSSLQGKGYTF.

The chain uses TRBV11-2 and TRBJ1-1. CDR3 length equals 13 residues. Per germline, CDR1 SGHAT and CDR2 FQNNGV. The CDR3: CASSPNLNTEAFF.

The CDR3 reads CATSRDNRGGTYEQYF. This chain uses TRBV15 with TRBJ2-7; TCRdb's D call, TRBD1, is unchecked because there is no DNA. This CDR3 is built from 16 residues. Germline CDR1 and CDR2: LNHNV and YYDKDF (reference sequence).

V gene TRBV11-2 combines with J gene TRBJ2-3. Per the germline V gene, CDR1 is SGHAT and CDR2 is FQNNGV. The CDR3 is 14 residues long. CDR3: CASSLDPHQDTQYF.

The CDR3 loop reads CASSLQGASTPLHF. The rearrangement uses TRBV7-2 and TRBJ1-6; TCRdb outputs TRBD1, but without DNA this stays unchecked. The CDR3 spans 14 residues. In germline, CDR1 is SGHTA, CDR2 FQGNSA.

The gene calls are TRBV29-1 and TRBJ2-5. This CDR3 has 12 residues. CDR1 is SQVTM, CDR2 ANQGSEA, per germline. This CDR3 is CSVDWRKETQYF. Together with reference TRBV29-1 and TRBJ2-5, the CDR3 gives the full variable domain: SAVISQKPSRDICQRGTSLTIQCQVDSQVTMMFWYRQQPGQSLTLIATANQGSEATYESGFVIDKFPISRPNLTFSTLTVSNMSPEDSSIYLCSVDWRKETQYFGPGTRLLVL.

This chain uses TRBV10-3 with TRBJ2-3. The CDR3 contains 12 residues. Germline loops: CDR1 ENHRY, CDR2 SYGVKD. The chain's CDR3 is CAISDWADTQYF.

The CDR3: CAYPVMNTEAFF. The chain has TRBV12-3 or TRBV12-4 and TRBJ1-1. This CDR3 has 12 residues.

The rearrangement uses TRBV12-3 or TRBV12-4 and TRBJ2-7; TCRdb lists TRBD2, though no DNA is available to test this call. The CDR3 covers 15 residues. CDR3 amino acids: CASSAGLAGGVEQYF.

V gene TRBV5-1 combines with J gene TRBJ2-1; checking the TCRdb D call of TRBD1 is not possible without DNA. The CDR3 is made up of 15 amino acids. Per the germline V gene, CDR1 is SGHRS and CDR2 is YFSETQ. The CDR3 here is CASSIPGQGYNEQFF.

The chain links TRBV27 to TRBJ1-1. Germline CDR1 and CDR2: MNHEY and SMNVEV (reference sequence). CDR3 length equals 14 residues. CDR3: CASSFAGGSTEAFF.

The V call is TRBV28, the J call TRBJ2-1; checking the TCRdb D call of TRBD2 is not possible without DNA. Germline assignment: CDR1 MDHEN and CDR2 SYDVKM. CDR3 length equals 16 residues. The CDR3 loop is CASSTPTSGTAGEQFF.

The chain links TRBV5-1 to TRBJ2-7; with no DNA, the TCRdb D assignment of TRBD1 cannot be verified. The germline CDR1 and CDR2 sequences are SGHRS and YFSETQ. This CDR3 contains 17 residues. The CDR3 is CASEVGTGGFSNYEQYF.